This TCR beta chain stems from a study of blood T cell repertoires in COVID-19. Clones were read by immunoSEQ multiplex PCR, and TCRdb kept only the in-frame ones, dropping some. This table has around 100,000 clones, about nine tenths appearing once. This CDR3 is built from 15 residues. From germline, CDR1 is LNHDA and CDR2 SQIVND (reference sequence). The V end was cut by 5 bases, the J end by 4 bases, with 18 bases between. V is TRBV19 and J is TRBJ2-7; D might be TRBD1 (6 bases). This receptor was taken from an elderly woman with acute or convalescent COVID-19. The specimen was peripheral blood. The CDR3 DNA sequence: TGTGCCAGTAGTTTTACGGACAGCTCGAGATACGAGCAGTACTTC. Its translation: CASSFTDSSRYEQYF.